This TCR beta chain was captured in a study of shared clonotypes between healthy human individuals. Study results and caveats: Investigators collected only blood, and repertoires in tissues likely differ.

With V trimmed by 4 bases and J by 7 bases, 7 bases remained unmatched. Germline lookup yields CDR1 SGHTA and CDR2 FQGNSA. This CDR3 has 14 amino acids. All donors were Caucasian adults living in Nashville, Tennessee. CD4+ cells were split into CD45RA+ naive and CD45RA-negative memory subsets. Deep-level settings were used for running the assay. Profiled with immunoSEQ multiplex PCR; TCRdb holds only in-frame clones, not every one. The sample carries some 2.3 million clones, approximately 93% recorded once. A note on this clone: The target antigen is unknown. Additional DNA sequences in this sample encode the identical CDR3.

This receptor was obtained from a young man in good health. Some clones in this sample may be carry-over from other donors' samples. V is TRBV7-2 and J is TRBJ1-5; 7 bases are shared with TRBD1. The material sequenced was naive CD4+ T cells from PBMCs. Regarding subset: CD45RA+ positively selected. CDR3 nucleotides: TGTGCCAGCAGCTCCAGACAGGGAGGACAGCCCCAGCATTTT. It codes for CASSSRQGGQPQHF.